The text below deals with one T cell receptor beta chain. V dropped 2 bases and J dropped 5 bases, with 13 bases sitting between them. Germline-derived CDR1 and CDR2 are SGHVS and FNYEAQ. The CDR3 has 15 amino acids. The sample originates from a study of blood T cell repertoires in COVID-19. At the level of the study: The analysed material was cDNA or gDNA that came from T cells, B-cell-depleted T cells, or PBMCs.

Clones were read by immunoSEQ multiplex PCR, and TCRdb kept only the in-frame ones, dropping some. The table has just under 250,000 clones, approximately 86% seen once. Input material: peripheral blood. The J gene is TRBJ2-1, the V gene TRBV7-6; tentative D call: TRBD2 (7 bases). The receptor comes from a woman aged 25 to 45 who had recovered from COVID-19. CDR3 residues: CASSLTGGPDNEQFF. CDR3 sequence (DNA): TGTGCCAGCAGCTTAACGGGGGGCCCCGACAATGAGCAGTTCTTC.